The next 17 T cell receptor beta chains were all read from a single sample in a study of control samples from healthy donors and cancer patients. Method: immunoSEQ multiplex PCR; TCRdb's copy keeps in-frame clones and lacks some. The sample comprises 150,000 to 200,000 clones, 91% of which are singletons, and 2% to 2.5% rests with the top ten. Sequenced sample: blood. Receptors were obtained from a middle-aged woman in good health.

CDR3 loop: CAIPDRGNYYEQYF. CDR3 sequence (DNA): TGTGCCATCCCGGACAGGGGGAATTATTACGAGCAGTACTTC. This chain uses TRBV2 with TRBJ2-7, with 10 bases aligning to TRBD1. The CDR3 sequence is 14 residues long. Germline loops: CDR1 SNHLY, CDR2 FYNNEI. Trimming removed 10 bases from V and 4 bases from J; junction bases left unmatched: 10.

The V call is TRBV7-9, the J call TRBJ1-2; TRBD1 is a possible D gene (5 bases). The CDR3 sequence is 14 residues long. Germline assignment: CDR1 SEHNR and CDR2 FQNEAQ (reference sequence). Between the trimmed V and J ends, which lost 4 bases and 4 bases, there was a span of 13 bases. The CDR3 nucleotides read TGTGCCAGCAGCTGGGTCGACAGTCTCTATGGCTACACCTTC. Translating gives CASSWVDSLYGYTF.

The genes are TRBV10-3 and TRBJ2-7, with D possibly being TRBD1 (6 bases). From germline, CDR1 is ENHRY and CDR2 SYGVKD. V was clipped by 8 bases and J by 2 bases, with 10 bases between them. There are 12 residues in the CDR3. In DNA, the CDR3 is TGTGCCATCCGGGGACAAGCCTACGAGCAGTACTTC. It specifies CAIRGQAYEQYF.

The J gene is TRBJ1-2, the V gene TRBV6-5; no firm D call. Trimming took 7 bases from V and 2 from J, leaving 14 bases between them. CDR3 length: 14 amino acids. Germline lookup yields CDR1 MNHEY and CDR2 SVGAGI. As DNA, the CDR3 is TGTGCCAGCACGTCCGTGCGAGACAACTATGGCTACACCTTC. Translation: CASTSVRDNYGYTF.

This chain connects TRBV7-2 to TRBJ2-7; the D gene is possibly TRBD2 (5 bases). Germline CDR1 SGHTA, CDR2 FQGNSA. The V gene lost 2 bases and the J gene lost 0 bases, with 11 bases spanning the gap. The CDR3 spans 15 residues. This chain's CDR3 is CASSLTAVGSYEQYF. The CDR3 DNA sequence: TGTGCCAGCAGCTTAACAGCGGTCGGCTCCTACGAGCAGTACTTC.

The chain carries TRBV9 and TRBJ1-5, with 8 positions matching TRBD1. CDR1 and CDR2 (germline): SGDLS, YYNGEE. This CDR3 has 15 residues. The V segment lost 4 bases and the J segment 2 bases; nucleotides outside the gene matches: 5. This CDR3 reads CASSTGQGGNQPQHF. In DNA, the CDR3 is TGTGCCAGCAGCACCGGACAGGGCGGCAATCAGCCCCAGCATTTT. The variable domain in full, completed from reference TRBV9 and TRBJ1-5, reads DSGVTQTPKHLITATGQRVTLRCSPRSGDLSVYWYQQSLDQGLQFLIQYYNGEERAKGNILERFSAQQFPDLHSELNLSSLELGDSALYFCASSTGQGGNQPQHFGDGTRLSIL.

This sequence joins TRBV7-3 and TRBJ2-5; 11 bases match TRBD2. The CDR3 length is 15 residues. Germline V gene lookup returns CDR1 SGHTA and CDR2 FQGTGA. With 3 bases clipped from V and 5 bases from J, the junction kept 5 bases outside the gene matches. This CDR3 reads CASSFSGGARETQYF. DNA of the CDR3: TGTGCCAGCAGCTTTAGCGGGGGGGCCCGGGAGACCCAGTACTTC. Filled out from reference TRBV7-3 and TRBJ2-5, the complete variable domain reads GAGVSQTPSNKVTEKGKYVELRCDPISGHTALYWYRQSLGQGPEFLIYFQGTGAADDSGLPNDRFFAVRPEGSVSTLKIQRTERGDSAVYLCASSFSGGARETQYFGPGTRLLVL.

This chain connects TRBV7-9 to TRBJ1-6, with D possibly matching TRBD1 (5 bases). V lost 8 bases and J 7 bases, leaving 15 bases between the germline ends. Germline CDR1 SEHNR, CDR2 FQNEAQ (reference sequence). The CDR3 totals 14 residues. The DNA for the CDR3 is TGTGCCAGCGCTCGGGGGGGTGGAAATTCACCCCTCCACTTT. Translation: CASARGGGNSPLHF.

This clone was found a few times. This chain uses TRBV29-1 with TRBJ1-1; TRBD1 matches 7 bases. CDR3 length equals 13 residues. From germline, CDR1 is SQVTM and CDR2 ANQGSEA. V shed 5 bases and J 6 bases; nucleotides not matched to a gene: 9. The chain's CDR3 is CSVKQGKGAEAFF. The CDR3 DNA reads TGCAGCGTTAAACAGGGGAAGGGCGCTGAAGCTTTCTTT.

The rearrangement joins TRBV2 to TRBJ2-1; a possible D gene is TRBD1 (5 bases). The V end was cut by 4 bases, the J end by 8 bases, with 12 bases between. Germline CDR1 and CDR2: SNHLY and FYNNEI. The CDR3 is 13 residues long. Here the CDR3 reads CASSVEGVDEQFF. The CDR3 DNA is TGTGCCAGCAGTGTTGAAGGGGTAGATGAGCAGTTCTTC.

The chain combines TRBV2 with TRBJ1-4; D is undetermined. Germline V lookup: CDR1 SNHLY, CDR2 FYNNEI. CDR3 length: 14 residues. V dropped 6 bases and J dropped 8 bases, with 16 bases sitting between them. CDR3: CASSSVRVEEKLFF. The CDR3 coding sequence is TGTGCCAGCAGCAGTGTGAGGGTAGAAGAAAAACTGTTTTTT.

CDR3 DNA: TGCGCCAGCAGCCAACAGGGTGTAAACACTGAAGCTTTCTTT. Translation gives CASSQQGVNTEAFF. The gene calls are TRBV5-1 and TRBJ1-1, with D possibly matching TRBD1 (6 bases). Trimming cost V 4 bases and J 2 bases, with 12 bases left between them. The germline CDR1 and CDR2 sequences are SGHRS and YFSETQ. CDR3 length equals 14 residues.

The genes are TRBV6-5 and TRBJ2-3; D is uncertain. Germline CDR1 reads MNHEY; CDR2 reads SVGAGI. Trimming took off 8 bases at V and 0 bases at J, with 9 bases between the two ends. This CDR3 is built from 13 residues. As DNA, the CDR3 is TGTGCCAGCCAACGGTCTAGCACAGATACGCAGTATTTT. Amino acid sequence: CASQRSSTDTQYF.

The chain carries TRBV6-5 and TRBJ2-3; D unresolved. CDR3 size: 11 residues. CDR1 is MNHEY, CDR2 SVGAGI, per germline. Between the trimmed V and J ends, which lost 6 bases and 12 bases, there was a span of 13 bases. CDR3 sequence: CASRSVLRQYF. CDR3 in DNA: TGTGCCAGCAGGTCAGTCCTACGCCAGTATTTT.

For the CDR3, the DNA is TGTGCCACTTCCGGGGACAGTCGTGGCTACACCTTC. Protein sequence: CATSGDSRGYTF. The chain recombines TRBV6-5 with TRBJ1-2; 7 bases are a match to TRBD1. V lost 10 bases and J lost 7; bases outside the gene matches: 9. Per germline, CDR1 MNHEY and CDR2 SVGAGI. The CDR3 runs 12 residues.

This clone showed up just once. The chain recombines TRBV6-5 with TRBJ1-1, with 7 bases that match TRBD1. V was pared by 5 bases and J by 0 bases, with 3 bases of the junction left unmatched. The germline CDR1 and CDR2 sequences are MNHEY and SVGAGI. The CDR3 extends over 14 amino acids. The CDR3 DNA reads TGTGCCAGCAGTCGACAGGGCTTGAACACTGAAGCTTTCTTT. Translating it yields CASSRQGLNTEAFF.

The chain combines TRBV4-1 with TRBJ1-2; tentative D call: TRBD1 (5 bases). Germline CDR1 and CDR2: MGHRA and YSYEKL. Trimming left V 0 bases short and J 2 bases short, with 13 bases between. The CDR3 sequence is 16 residues long. The DNA for the CDR3 is TGCGCCAGCAGCCAAGATCGGTTCGGGACCAACTATGGCTACACCTTC. Its translation: CASSQDRFGTNYGYTF.